These 4 T cell receptor beta chains were all obtained from the same sample, sequenced in a study of blood T cell repertoires in COVID-19. Clones were sequenced by immunoSEQ multiplex PCR, and TCRdb holds only the in-frame ones, with some missing. The sample holds under 200,000 clones, about 90% seen once. The sample was peripheral blood. These receptors originate from a woman in her 70s with acute or convalescent COVID-19.

V is TRBV5-1 and J is TRBJ2-5; 8 positions match TRBD2. V dropped 0 bases and J dropped 3; count of bases not matched to a gene: 7. Per the germline V gene, CDR1 is SGHRS and CDR2 is YFSETQ. The CDR3 contains 16 residues. CDR3 region: CASSLGPGLGEETQYF. CDR3 in DNA: TGCGCCAGCAGCTTGGGACCGGGACTAGGGGAAGAGACCCAGTACTTC.

This clone is a singleton in its sample. The chain uses TRBV5-1 and TRBJ2-3; TRBD2 aligns across 9 bases. V lost 5 bases to trimming and J lost 2 bases; unmatched junction nucleotides: 12. This CDR3 is built from 17 residues. CDR1 and CDR2 (germline): SGHRS, YFSETQ. The CDR3 nucleotides are TGCGCCAGCAGACCCACCCCTAGCGGGGCTCTCACAGATACGCAGTATTTT. This codes for CASRPTPSGALTDTQYF. The variable domain in full, with the rest retrieved from reference TRBV5-1 and TRBJ2-3, is KAGVTQTPRYLIKTRGQQVTLSCSPISGHRSVSWYQQTPGQGLQFLFEYFSETQRNKGNFPGRFSGRQFSNSRSEMNVSTLELGDSALYLCASRPTPSGALTDTQYFGPGTRLTVL.

The gene calls are TRBV7-3 and TRBJ2-7; tentative D call: TRBD2 (6 bases). V lost 5 bases and J 3 bases, leaving 17 bases between the germline ends. CDR1 SGHTA and CDR2 FQGTGA come from the germline V gene. CDR3 length: 15 amino acids. Here the CDR3 DNA reads TGTGCCAGCAGCCTTTATCCGGGACTGATCTACGAGCAGTACTTC. Translation gives CASSLYPGLIYEQYF.

This chain uses TRBV4-2 with TRBJ2-2; TRBD1 might be the D (6 bases). Germline V gives CDR1 LGHNA, CDR2 YNFKEQ. The CDR3 is made up of 18 amino acids. V was pared by 1 base and J by 3 bases, with 18 bases between. DNA for the CDR3: TGTGCCAGCAGCCAAGCTCTAAGGGGGAGCGCGGACACCGGGGAGCTGTTTTTT. Its protein product is CASSQALRGSADTGELFF.